The entry below gives a single TCR beta chain sequence along with its context. V was trimmed by 2 bases and J by 0 bases, leaving 10 bases between them. Germline CDR1 reads MNHEY; CDR2 reads SVGAGI. CDR3 size: 15 residues. These data are taken from a study of T cell changes during pregnancy in multiple sclerosis. The method was immunoSEQ multiplex PCR; TCRdb's version includes in-frame clones alone and lacks a portion of them. Altogether 25,000 to 30,000 clones are present, 85% being singletons, with the ten largest covering roughly 8.5%. The chain combines TRBV6-5 with TRBJ1-1; possibly TRBD1 for D (5 bases). The input for sequencing was CD8+ T cells from peripheral blood mononuclear cells, taken after pregnancy. This clonotype was obtained from a female donor with multiple sclerosis, enrolled in a pregnancy study. The CDR3 DNA sequence: TGTGCCAGCAGTTACCACGCGGGGGTGAACACTGAAGCTTTCTTT. Its protein is CASSYHAGVNTEAFF.